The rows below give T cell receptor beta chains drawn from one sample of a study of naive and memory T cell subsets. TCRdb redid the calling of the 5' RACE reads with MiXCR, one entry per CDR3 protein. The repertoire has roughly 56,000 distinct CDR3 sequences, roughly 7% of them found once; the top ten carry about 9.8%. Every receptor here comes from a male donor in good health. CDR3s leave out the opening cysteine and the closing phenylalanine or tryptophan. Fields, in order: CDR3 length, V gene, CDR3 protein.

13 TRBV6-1 ASSEQTGGPYGYT
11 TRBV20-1 SARNLGQETQY
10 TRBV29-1 SVVVESYEQY
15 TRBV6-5 ASSYSQFDGSKNTIY
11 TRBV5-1 ASMDSENSPLH
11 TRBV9 ASSVVRIDEAF
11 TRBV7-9 ASQDRGSYEQY
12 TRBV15 ATSRGQTDNEQF
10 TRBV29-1 SVGPTNTEAF
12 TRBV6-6 ASSSGGGATEAF
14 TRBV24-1 ATSDTGGKSTDTQY
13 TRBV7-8 ASSLVTVSYNEQF
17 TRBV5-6 ASSSFGQGRFTGSYEQY